Described below is a single T cell receptor (beta chain) sequence and its context. Its specificity is unknown. This specimen comes from a study of blood T cells in healthy people across ages. Study-wide results and limits: Any conclusive comparison of naive versus antigen-experienced cells was prevented by using unsorted PBMCs.

Through a sample-barcoded 5' primer and a J-beta primer mix, a second PCR was run for about 6 to 11 cycles. A template-switch adaptor containing 12 random nucleotides labeled each cDNA molecule. From the 5' RACE reads, TCRdb called clonotypes with MiXCR, one entry per CDR3 protein. The data contain about 570,000 distinct CDR3 sequences, about 27% of them singletons. Peripheral blood from each donor was collected in a volume of approximately 9.2 milliliters. The CDR3 is made up of 15 amino acids. The germline V gene has CDR1 SNHLY and CDR2 FYNNEI. V shed 3 bases and J shed 1 base, with 12 bases lying between them. These data also formed part of another study, on T cells of mothers and their children.

Material for sequencing was blood. V gene TRBV2 combines with J gene TRBJ1-1; D remains unclear. The receptor was derived from a boy aged 2-15 years in good health. The CDR3 region has the DNA TGTGCCAGCAGTGAGACCGGGGTTACGAACACTGAAGCTTTCTTT. It translates to CASSETGVTNTEAFF.